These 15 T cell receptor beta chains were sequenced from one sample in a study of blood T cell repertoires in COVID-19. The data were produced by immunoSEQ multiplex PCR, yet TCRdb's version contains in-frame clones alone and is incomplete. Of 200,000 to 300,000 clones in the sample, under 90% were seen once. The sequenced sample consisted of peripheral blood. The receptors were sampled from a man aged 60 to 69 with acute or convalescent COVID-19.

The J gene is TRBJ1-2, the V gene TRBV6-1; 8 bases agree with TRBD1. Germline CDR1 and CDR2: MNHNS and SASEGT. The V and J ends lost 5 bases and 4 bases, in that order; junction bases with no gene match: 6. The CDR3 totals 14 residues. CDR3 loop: CASSWGQDFYGYTF. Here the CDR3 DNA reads TGTGCCAGCAGTTGGGGACAGGACTTCTATGGCTACACCTTC.

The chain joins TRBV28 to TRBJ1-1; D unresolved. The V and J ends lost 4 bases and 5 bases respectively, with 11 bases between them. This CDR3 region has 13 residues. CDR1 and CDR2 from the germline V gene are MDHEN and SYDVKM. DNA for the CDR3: TGTGCCAGCAGTTCTCCAGGTTTGACTGAAGCTTTCTTT. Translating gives CASSSPGLTEAFF.

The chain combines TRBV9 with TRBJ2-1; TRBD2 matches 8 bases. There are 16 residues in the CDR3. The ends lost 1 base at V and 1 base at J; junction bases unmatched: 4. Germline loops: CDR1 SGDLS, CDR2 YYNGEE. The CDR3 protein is CASSVQVAGSYNEQFF. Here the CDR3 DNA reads TGTGCCAGCAGCGTACAAGTAGCGGGATCCTACAATGAGCAGTTCTTC.

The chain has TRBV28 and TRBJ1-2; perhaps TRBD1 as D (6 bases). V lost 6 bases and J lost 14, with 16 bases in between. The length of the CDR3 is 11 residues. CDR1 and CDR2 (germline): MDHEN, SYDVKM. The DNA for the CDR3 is TGTGCCAGCAGGGGTCAGGGGCCCATGACCTTC. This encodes CASRGQGPMTF.

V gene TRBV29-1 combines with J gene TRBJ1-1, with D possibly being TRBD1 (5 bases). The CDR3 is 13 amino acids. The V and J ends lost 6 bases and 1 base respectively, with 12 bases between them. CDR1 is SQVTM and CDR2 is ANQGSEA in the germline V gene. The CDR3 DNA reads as TGCAGCGTCGCGGACAATTCGAACACTGAAGCTTTCTTT. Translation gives CSVADNSNTEAFF.

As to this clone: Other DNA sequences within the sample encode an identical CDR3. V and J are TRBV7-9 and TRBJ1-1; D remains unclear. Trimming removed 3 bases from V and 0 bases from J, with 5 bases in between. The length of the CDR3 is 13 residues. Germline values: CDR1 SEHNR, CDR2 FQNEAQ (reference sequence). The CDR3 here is CASSLSMNTEAFF. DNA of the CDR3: TGTGCCAGCAGCTTGTCAATGAACACTGAAGCTTTCTTT.

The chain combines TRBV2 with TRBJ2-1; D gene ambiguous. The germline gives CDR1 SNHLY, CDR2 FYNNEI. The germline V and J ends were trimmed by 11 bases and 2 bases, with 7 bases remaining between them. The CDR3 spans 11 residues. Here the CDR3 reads CAASAYNEQFF. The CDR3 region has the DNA TGTGCCGCGAGCGCCTACAATGAGCAGTTCTTC.

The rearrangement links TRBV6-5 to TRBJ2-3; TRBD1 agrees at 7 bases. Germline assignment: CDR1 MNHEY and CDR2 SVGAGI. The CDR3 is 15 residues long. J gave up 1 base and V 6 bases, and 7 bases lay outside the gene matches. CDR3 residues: CASSDREGGTDTQYF. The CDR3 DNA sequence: TGTGCCAGCAGCGACAGGGAAGGGGGCACAGATACGCAGTATTTT.

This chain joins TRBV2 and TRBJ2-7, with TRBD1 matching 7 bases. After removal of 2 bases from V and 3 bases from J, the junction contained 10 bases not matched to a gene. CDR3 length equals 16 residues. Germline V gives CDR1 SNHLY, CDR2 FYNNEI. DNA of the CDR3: TGTGCCAGCAGTGAAATTCCGGGCCAGGGGGACTACGAGCAGTACTTC. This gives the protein CASSEIPGQGDYEQYF.

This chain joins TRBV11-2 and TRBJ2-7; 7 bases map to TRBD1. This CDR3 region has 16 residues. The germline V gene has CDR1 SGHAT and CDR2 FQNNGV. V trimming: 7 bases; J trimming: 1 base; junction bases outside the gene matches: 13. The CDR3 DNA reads TGTGCCAGCAACCAATTCACCGGGACAGAGTCCTACGAGCAGTACTTC. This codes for CASNQFTGTESYEQYF.

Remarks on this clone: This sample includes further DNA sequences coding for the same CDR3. CDR3 in DNA: TGTGCCAGCAGTTATGGGCGGAGCGGGTACGAGCAGTACTTC. Residues: CASSYGRSGYEQYF. The chain carries TRBV6-5 and TRBJ2-7, with a possible D match to TRBD2 (6 bases). The V end lost 3 bases, the J end lost 4 bases, and 13 bases lay between the germline ends. The CDR3 covers 14 residues. From germline, CDR1 is MNHEY and CDR2 SVGAGI.

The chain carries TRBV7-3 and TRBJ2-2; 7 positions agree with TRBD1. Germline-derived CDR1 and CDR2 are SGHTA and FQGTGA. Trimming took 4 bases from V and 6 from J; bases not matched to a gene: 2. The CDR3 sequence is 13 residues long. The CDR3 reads CASSSQGAGELFF. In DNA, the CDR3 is TGTGCCAGCAGCTCCCAGGGGGCCGGGGAGCTGTTTTTT.

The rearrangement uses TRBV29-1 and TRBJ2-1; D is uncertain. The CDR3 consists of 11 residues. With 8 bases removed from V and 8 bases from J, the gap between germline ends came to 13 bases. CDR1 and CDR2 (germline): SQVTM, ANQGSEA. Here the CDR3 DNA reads TGCAGCTCTCGAGAGGCCCATGAGCAGTTCTTC. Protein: CSSREAHEQFF.

CDR3 protein: CASSETTGVRSNQPQHF. The CDR3 nucleotides read TGCGCCAGCAGTGAGACCACAGGGGTTAGGAGCAATCAGCCCCAGCATTTT. This chain joins TRBV10-2 and TRBJ1-5; 7 bases match TRBD1. Germline V lookup: CDR1 WSHSY, CDR2 SAAADI. The V and J ends lost 2 bases and 1 base, in that order; junction bases with no gene match: 8. This CDR3 region has 17 residues.

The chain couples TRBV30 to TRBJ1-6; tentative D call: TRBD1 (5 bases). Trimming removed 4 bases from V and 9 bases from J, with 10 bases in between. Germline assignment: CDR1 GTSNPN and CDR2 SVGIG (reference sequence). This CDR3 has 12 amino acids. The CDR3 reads CAWNQGFSPLHF. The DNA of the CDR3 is TGTGCCTGGAACCAGGGATTTTCACCCCTCCACTTT. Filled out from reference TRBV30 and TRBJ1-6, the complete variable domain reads SQTIHQWPATLVQPVGSPLSLECTVEGTSNPNLYWYRQAAGRGLQLLFYSVGIGQISSEVPQNLSASRPQDRQFILSSKKLLLSDSGFYLCAWNQGFSPLHFGNGTRLTVT.